The next 23 T cell receptor beta chains were all read from a single sample in a study of shared clonotypes between healthy human individuals. The repertoire was sequenced with immunoSEQ multiplex PCR; TCRdb's copy has only in-frame clones and lacks some. The sample yields roughly 1,800,000 clones, roughly 95% seen once. Naive CD8 cells comprised CD45RO-negative, CCR7-positively selected cells, excluding terminally differentiated effector memory CD45RA+ cells. The specimen sequenced was naive CD8+ T cells sorted from blood. Every receptor here comes from a man between 18 and 35 years old in good health.

This chain joins TRBV28 and TRBJ1-6; 9 bases match TRBD1. The CDR3 consists of 14 residues. Germline CDR1 reads MDHEN; CDR2 reads SYDVKM. J gave up 9 bases and V 5 bases, and 5 bases lay outside the gene matches. The CDR3 DNA reads as TGTGCCAGCAGTCCGGGACAGGGTCGTTCACCCCTCCACTTT. This codes for CASSPGQGRSPLHF.

This chain joins TRBV5-6 and TRBJ2-2; either TRBD1 or TRBD2 may fit D (6 bases each). This CDR3 is built from 16 residues. Trimming removed 1 base at V and 5 bases at J, with 15 bases between. Germline loops: CDR1 SGHDT, CDR2 YYEEEE. This chain's CDR3 is CASSLIAEGDTGELFF. For the CDR3, the DNA is TGTGCCAGCAGCTTGATAGCGGAGGGGGATACCGGGGAGCTGTTTTTT.

This chain connects TRBV28 to TRBJ1-2, with 7 bases that match TRBD1. The length of the CDR3 is 17 residues. Germline lookup yields CDR1 MDHEN and CDR2 SYDVKM. Unmatched junction bases numbered 21, after V lost 6 bases and J lost 8 bases. CDR3 DNA sequence: TGTGCCAGCAGCCCCACCGCGGATTCAGGGGGATATGAGGGCTACACCTTC. Its protein product is CASSPTADSGGYEGYTF.

The chain recombines TRBV27 with TRBJ2-2; D uncertain. Germline CDR1 and CDR2: MNHEY and SMNVEV (reference sequence). V was trimmed by 2 bases and J by 9 bases, leaving 19 bases between them. The CDR3 runs to 16 residues. The CDR3 loop reads CASSLSRGTLYRELFF. The CDR3 nucleotides are TGTGCCAGCAGTTTAAGTAGAGGCACCCTTTACCGGGAGCTGTTTTTT.

The rearrangement joins TRBV6-5 to TRBJ2-3; D possibly corresponds to TRBD2 (5 bases). V was cut by 4 bases and J by 4 bases, with 12 bases left in between. The CDR3 totals 14 residues. Germline V gives CDR1 MNHEY, CDR2 SVGAGI. CDR3 DNA: TGTGCCAGCAGTTCCCTCCCGGAGGCAGATACGCAGTATTTT. Protein: CASSSLPEADTQYF.

The J gene is TRBJ2-2, the V gene TRBV9, with TRBD2 matching 13 bases. Trimming removed 4 bases from V and 6 bases from J; junction bases left unmatched: 6. From germline, CDR1 is SGDLS and CDR2 YYNGEE. The CDR3 runs to 16 residues. The CDR3 reads CASSSGLAGVAGELFF. In DNA form, the CDR3 reads TGTGCCAGCAGCTCCGGACTAGCGGGAGTGGCCGGGGAGCTGTTTTTT.

This clone appeared a single time. The chain is built from TRBV12-5 and TRBJ2-5; D possibly matches TRBD1 or TRBD2 (5 bases each). Between the trimmed V and J ends, which lost 7 bases and 0 bases, there was a span of 9 bases. Germline V gene sequence: CDR1 LGHNT, CDR2 FRNRAP. The CDR3 consists of 13 residues. Here the CDR3 reads CASARGDQETQYF. The CDR3 DNA follows: TGTGCTAGTGCCCGAGGGGACCAAGAGACCCAGTACTTC.

The chain links TRBV5-1 to TRBJ2-7, with D perhaps given as TRBD1 or TRBD2 (7 bases each). The CDR3 length is 15 residues. Germline V gene lookup returns CDR1 SGHRS and CDR2 YFSETQ. V was trimmed by 1 base and J by 3 bases, leaving 14 bases between them. The CDR3 DNA follows: TGCGCCAGCAGCTTGCAGCAGGGGGGGCTCTACGAGCAGTACTTC. The encoded protein is CASSLQQGGLYEQYF.

The chain joins TRBV6-1 to TRBJ2-2; D not resolved. Germline values: CDR1 MNHNS, CDR2 SASEGT. This CDR3 is 12 amino acids long. Trimming took 7 bases from V and 3 from J, leaving 6 bases between them. The CDR3 DNA is TGTGCCAGCACCCGGGACACCGGGGAGCTGTTTTTT. Translation gives CASTRDTGELFF.

J is TRBJ2-5 and V is TRBV14, with a possible D match to TRBD1 (5 bases). The germline V gene has CDR1 SGHDN and CDR2 FVKESK. This CDR3 has 17 amino acids. V shed 0 bases and J shed 5 bases, with 19 bases lying between them. This chain's CDR3 is CASSQDHPLKGLETQYF. CDR3 in DNA: TGTGCCAGCAGCCAAGACCACCCTCTCAAGGGGTTGGAGACCCAGTACTTC.

The chain recombines TRBV28 with TRBJ1-2; 10 bases match TRBD1. The CDR3 loop spans 15 amino acids. Germline-derived CDR1 and CDR2 are MDHEN and SYDVKM. V dropped 2 bases and J dropped 5; count of bases not matched to a gene: 5. CDR3 amino acids: CASSLTGQGLYGYTF. The CDR3 DNA reads as TGTGCCAGCAGTTTAACGGGACAGGGGCTTTATGGCTACACCTTC.

The chain has TRBV28 and TRBJ1-1, with D perhaps matching TRBD1 (5 bases). Germline-derived CDR1 and CDR2 are MDHEN and SYDVKM. The ends were cut back, 5 bases at V and 3 bases at J, with 16 bases in the middle. The CDR3 length is 15 residues. For the CDR3, the DNA is TGTGCCAGCAGTCCGACAGTTGGTAGGTACACTGAAGCTTTCTTT. Translation gives CASSPTVGRYTEAFF.

This clone was observed once. Distinct nucleotide sequences in the sample also encode this CDR3. V and J are TRBV5-4 and TRBJ2-7, with 13 nucleotides matching TRBD2. With V trimmed by 3 bases and J by 10 bases, 4 bases remained unmatched. CDR1 SGHNT and CDR2 YYREEE come from the germline V gene (reference sequence). The CDR3 is 13 residues long. The CDR3 loop is CASSYGLAGEQYF. In nucleotides, the CDR3 is TGTGCCAGCAGCTACGGACTAGCGGGAGAACAGTACTTC. Based on the CDR3 plus reference TRBV5-4 and TRBJ2-7, the full variable domain is ETGVTQSPTHLIKTRGQQVTLRCSSQSGHNTVSWYQQALGQGPQFIFQYYREEENGRGNFPPRFSGLQFPNYSSELNVNALELDDSALYLCASSYGLAGEQYFGPGTRLTVT.

Concerning this clone itself: The same CDR3 is also encoded by other DNA sequences in this sample. This chain joins TRBV5-1 and TRBJ1-6; no reliable D call. The germline CDR1 and CDR2 sequences are SGHRS and YFSETQ. The CDR3 has 16 amino acids. V was cut by 2 bases and J by 0 bases, with 9 bases left in between. The CDR3: CASSLTESSYNSPLHF. The CDR3 DNA is TGCGCCAGCAGCTTAACGGAGAGCTCCTATAATTCACCCCTCCACTTT.

The V gene is TRBV9, the J gene TRBJ2-1; D is undetermined. Germline lookup yields CDR1 SGDLS and CDR2 YYNGEE. The CDR3 runs 14 residues. V was pared by 3 bases and J by 8 bases, with 15 bases between. The CDR3 loop is CASSEHAAGDEQFF. CDR3 coding DNA: TGTGCCAGCAGCGAACACGCTGCAGGCGATGAGCAGTTCTTC.

The CDR3 spells CASSPSAGVFNEQFF. The CDR3 nucleotides are TGTGCCAGCAGCCCCTCGGCGGGAGTTTTCAATGAGCAGTTCTTC. The chain links TRBV11-2 to TRBJ2-1, with TRBD2 matching over 7 bases. Germline CDR1 and CDR2: SGHAT and FQNNGV. Germline trimming cut 5 bases from V and 6 bases from J; bases unmatched to any gene: 10. The CDR3 covers 15 residues.

This clone was seen a single time. The chain joins TRBV4-1 to TRBJ1-6; 9 nucleotides align to TRBD1. V shed 3 bases, J shed 8 bases, and the junction held 8 bases outside the gene matches. Looked up from germline, CDR1 is MGHRA and CDR2 is YSYEKL. This CDR3 is built from 16 residues. The CDR3 DNA follows: TGCGCCAGCAGCCAGCGACCGGGACAGGGTGATTCACCCCTCCACTTT. Encoded protein: CASSQRPGQGDSPLHF.

The chain employs TRBV27 and TRBJ1-1, with D unresolved. CDR3 size: 11 residues. Deletions cut 4 bases from V and 7 bases from J, with 7 bases between. From germline, CDR1 is MNHEY and CDR2 SMNVEV (reference sequence). The CDR3, as DNA: TGTGCCAGCAGTTCACAGCATGAAGCTTTCTTT. Protein sequence: CASSSQHEAFF.

The chain has TRBV10-1 and TRBJ2-3; D is ambiguous. This CDR3 has 18 amino acids. The V end lost 3 bases, the J end lost 2 bases, and 21 bases lay between the germline ends. Germline V gene lookup returns CDR1 WNHNN and CDR2 SYGVQD (reference sequence). CDR3 loop: CASSDQSPGLSVTDTQYF. In DNA form, the CDR3 reads TGCGCCAGCAGTGATCAATCCCCCGGGTTGTCGGTCACAGATACGCAGTATTTT.

Turning to this clone: The identical CDR3 is also encoded by other nucleotide sequences in the sample. The chain uses TRBV9 and TRBJ2-7; TRBD1 matches at 9 bases. Trimming at V came to 3 bases and at J to 0 bases, leaving 4 bases not matched to a gene. Germline V CDR1 and CDR2: SGDLS, YYNGEE. CDR3 length: 15 residues. For the CDR3, the DNA is TGTGCCAGCAGCGCGGGACAGGGACTCTCCTACGAGCAGTACTTC. Its protein is CASSAGQGLSYEQYF.

In regard to this clone: The junction does not match germline at one end; this may be a read error. V is TRBV7-7 and J is TRBJ2-2; weak D call: TRBD2 (5 bases). Germline CDR1 reads SSHAT; CDR2 reads FNYEAQ (reference sequence). The CDR3 spans 14 residues. The CDR3 loop is CASSPDLNTGELFF. The CDR3 bases are TGTGCTAGCAGCCCGGACTTGAACACCGGGGAGCTGTTTTTT.

The chain links TRBV6-1 to TRBJ2-1; 12 bases are a match to TRBD2. Per the germline V gene, CDR1 is MNHNS and CDR2 is SASEGT. Trimming cost V 6 bases and J 6 bases; bases outside gene matches: 6. The CDR3 is 15 amino acids. The CDR3 here is CASRPTSGGPNEQFF. CDR3 nucleotide sequence: TGTGCCAGCAGGCCGACTAGCGGGGGCCCCAATGAGCAGTTCTTC.

The genes are TRBV9 and TRBJ2-1; D is unclear. Germline loops: CDR1 SGDLS, CDR2 YYNGEE. V gave up 3 bases and J gave up 5 bases, with 3 bases separating them. The CDR3 totals 11 residues. CDR3 coding DNA: TGTGCCAGCAGCGGTGACAATGAGCAGTTCTTC. Encoded protein: CASSGDNEQFF. Drawing the rest from reference TRBV9 and TRBJ2-1, the complete variable domain is DSGVTQTPKHLITATGQRVTLRCSPRSGDLSVYWYQQSLDQGLQFLIQYYNGEERAKGNILERFSAQQFPDLHSELNLSSLELGDSALYFCASSGDNEQFFGPGTRLTVL.